Following are 16 T cell receptor beta chains from one sample sequenced in a study of blood T cell repertoires in COVID-19. Only in-frame clones appear in the TCRdb table, and some are missing; sequencing was by immunoSEQ multiplex PCR. The repertoire holds roughly 40,000 clones, with approximately 88% as singletons. The specimen sequenced was peripheral blood. The source is a woman in her 70s with acute or convalescent COVID-19.

The V and J genes are TRBV27 and TRBJ2-1; 8 bases align to TRBD2. Germline V gives CDR1 MNHEY, CDR2 SMNVEV (reference sequence). The CDR3 runs to 15 residues. V trimming: 4 bases; J trimming: 3 bases; junction bases outside the gene matches: 5. The CDR3 sequence is CASSSSGGGYNEQFF. The CDR3 nucleotides are TGTGCCAGCAGTTCCTCGGGGGGGGGCTACAATGAGCAGTTCTTC.

CDR3: CASRPSTETQYF. CDR3 nucleotide sequence: TGTGCCAGCCGGCCTAGCACTGAGACCCAGTACTTC. The chain employs TRBV28 and TRBJ2-5, with a possible D match to TRBD2 (5 bases). The length of the CDR3 is 12 residues. V lost 8 bases and J lost 5, with 12 bases in between. The V gene's germline CDR1 is MDHEN and CDR2 SYDVKM.

The V gene is TRBV7-9, the J gene TRBJ2-7; D remains ambiguous. The CDR3 spans 14 residues. Germline V gives CDR1 SEHNR, CDR2 FQNEAQ (reference sequence). V was trimmed by 1 base and J by 2 bases, leaving 9 bases between them. CDR3 in DNA: TGTGCCAGCAGCTTAGACTTACTACCCTACGAGCAGTACGTC. Protein sequence: CASSLDLLPYEQYV.

The chain couples TRBV24-1 to TRBJ2-1; 14 nucleotides align to TRBD2. Germline V gene lookup returns CDR1 KGHDR and CDR2 SFDVKD. The V gene end was trimmed by 4 bases and the J gene end by 0 bases; junction bases not matched to a gene: 4. The CDR3 totals 18 residues. CDR3 in amino acids: CATSDGGTSGSSYNEQFF. The CDR3 DNA reads TGTGCCACCAGTGACGGTGGGACTAGCGGGAGCTCCTACAATGAGCAGTTCTTC.

This clone was recorded a few times. The chain carries TRBV7-2 and TRBJ2-6; D is ambiguous. V lost 5 bases to trimming and J lost 1 base, with 12 bases between them. Germline values: CDR1 SGHTA, CDR2 FQGNSA. The length of the CDR3 is 16 residues. CDR3 DNA: TGTGCCAGCAGCACCGCCCCGACATCTGGGGCCAACGTCCTGACTTTC. This translates into CASSTAPTSGANVLTF.

This clone was counted between two and nine times. The sample carries other DNA sequences with the same CDR3. The genes are TRBV20-1 and TRBJ2-7; possibly TRBD1 for D (5 bases). This CDR3 comprises 11 residues. Per the germline V gene, CDR1 is DFQATT and CDR2 is SNEGSKA (reference sequence). Trimming removed 2 bases from V and 5 bases from J, with 7 bases in between. CDR3 sequence (DNA): TGCAGTGCTAGATCAGGGCACGAGCAGTACGTC. Its protein product is CSARSGHEQYV.

This chain joins TRBV9 and TRBJ2-1; 11 positions agree with TRBD1. V lost 0 bases and J lost 4; bases outside the gene matches: 3. The CDR3 extends over 16 amino acids. The germline V gene has CDR1 SGDLS and CDR2 YYNGEE. The DNA of the CDR3 is TGTGCCAGCAGCGTAGGGGGGACAGGGGGTTACAATGAGCAGTTCTTC. Protein: CASSVGGTGGYNEQFF.

This chain links TRBV7-3 with TRBJ2-1; 10 bases line up with TRBD2. V shed 5 bases, J shed 7 bases, and the junction held 11 bases outside the gene matches. CDR3 length: 16 residues. CDR1 is SGHTA, CDR2 FQGTGA, per germline. The CDR3 protein is CASSPLSGRAWNEQFF. The DNA of the CDR3 is TGTGCCAGCAGCCCCCTAAGCGGGAGGGCCTGGAATGAGCAGTTCTTC. Full variable domain (missing parts from reference TRBV7-3 and TRBJ2-1): GAGVSQTPSNKVTEKGKYVELRCDPISGHTALYWYRQSLGQGPEFLIYFQGTGAADDSGLPNDRFFAVRPEGSVSTLKIQRTERGDSAVYLCASSPLSGRAWNEQFFGPGTRLTVL.

V usage is TRBV18 and J usage is TRBJ2-7, with D perhaps matching TRBD1 (5 bases). The CDR3 is 13 amino acids. V lost 2 bases and J lost 6, with 11 bases in between. Per the germline V gene, CDR1 is KGHSH and CDR2 is LQKENI. The CDR3 sequence: CASSPARVAEQYV. DNA of the CDR3: TGTGCCAGCTCACCAGCCAGGGTGGCCGAGCAGTACGTC.

This chain uses TRBV11-3 with TRBJ1-2; no reliable D call. This CDR3 spans 15 amino acids. Germline assignment: CDR1 SGHNT and CDR2 YENEEA. V lost 0 bases and J 5 bases, leaving 13 bases between the germline ends. The CDR3 nucleotides are TGTGCCAGCAGCTTAGACCGGGAGAAAGATTATGGCTACACCTTC. It is translated as CASSLDREKDYGYTF. Full variable domain (missing parts from reference TRBV11-3 and TRBJ1-2): EAGVVQSPRYKIIEKKQPVAFWCNPISGHNTLYWYLQNLGQGPELLIRYENEEAVDDSQLPKDRFSAERLKGVDSTLKIQPAELGDSAVYLCASSLDREKDYGYTFGSGTRLTVV.

The CDR3 spells CASRITSGTDTQYF. CDR3 DNA: TGTGCCAGCAGGATAACTAGCGGCACAGATACGCAGTATTTT. The chain joins TRBV7-9 to TRBJ2-3, with TRBD2 identical over 7 bases. Germline V gene data show CDR1 as SEHNR and CDR2 as FQNEAQ (reference sequence). The V gene end was trimmed by 6 bases and the J gene end by 1 base; junction bases not matched to a gene: 4. There are 14 residues in the CDR3.

V gene TRBV4-1 combines with J gene TRBJ1-5, with a tentative D call TRBD1 (5 bases). Germline CDR1 MGHRA, CDR2 YSYEKL. Trimming took 4 bases from V and 4 from J, leaving 11 bases between them. The CDR3 runs 14 residues. CDR3: CASSPGPLNQPQHF. As DNA, the CDR3 is TGCGCCAGCAGCCCAGGGCCACTAAATCAGCCCCAGCATTTT.

The chain recombines TRBV5-4 with TRBJ2-5, with 7 bases fitting TRBD2. CDR1 and CDR2 from the germline V gene are SGHNT and YYREEE (reference sequence). V shed 1 base, J shed 3 bases, and the junction held 6 bases outside the gene matches. This CDR3 is 15 amino acids long. DNA for the CDR3: TGTGCCAGCAGCTTGAGTACTAGCGCAAAAGAGACCCAGTACTTC. This translates into CASSLSTSAKETQYF.

This clone appeared a few times. The chain has TRBV2 and TRBJ2-7, with D perhaps TRBD1 (6 bases). CDR1 and CDR2 from the germline V gene are SNHLY and FYNNEI. V gave up 6 bases and J gave up 7 bases, with 10 bases separating them. The CDR3 loop spans 11 amino acids. CDR3 in amino acids: CASREQGEQYV. CDR3 DNA sequence: TGTGCCAGCAGAGAACAGGGAGAGCAGTACGTC.

This chain connects TRBV6-6 to TRBJ1-2, with D possibly TRBD1 on 5 matching bases. Trimming pared 11 bases from V and 4 bases from J, leaving 17 bases between. This CDR3 region has 13 residues. Germline V CDR1 and CDR2: MNHNY, SVGAGI (reference sequence). The chain's CDR3 is CAGGRGGSYGYTF. CDR3 sequence (DNA): TGTGCCGGCGGACGGGGGGGTAGCTATGGCTACACCTTC.

This clone has just a few counts. CDR3 coding DNA: TGTGCCAGCAGCTTCGCGGGGGAGTACACTGAAGCTTTCTTT. Its translation: CASSFAGEYTEAFF. The rearrangement links TRBV7-3 to TRBJ1-1, with a possible D match to TRBD1 (5 bases). CDR1 is SGHTA, CDR2 FQGTGA, per germline. The CDR3 spans 14 residues. The V and J ends lost 3 bases and 3 bases respectively, with 11 bases between them. Full variable domain (rest looked up from reference TRBV7-3 and TRBJ1-1): GAGVSQTPSNKVTEKGKYVELRCDPISGHTALYWYRQSLGQGPEFLIYFQGTGAADDSGLPNDRFFAVRPEGSVSTLKIQRTERGDSAVYLCASSFAGEYTEAFFGQGTRLTVV.